Listed below are T cell receptor beta chains from one sample, sequenced in a study of OX40 agonist ivuxolimab in advanced cancers. Sequencing used immunoSEQ multiplex PCR; TCRdb keeps in-frame clones, though not all of them. The profile shows 45,000 to 60,000 clones, 83% of them singletons. The sample consisted of CD4+ or CD8+ T cells sorted from blood, taken in a trial of the OX40 agonist ivuxolimab. All receptors derive from an adult with an advanced solid tumor such as melanoma, head and neck, liver or kidney cancer. The conserved cysteine and the conserved F or W are not part of the CDR3 here.

TRBV11-2	ASSFDRNTIY
TRBV7-9	ASSSPGQGDYEQY
TRBV10-2	ASRGDRGRLESYEQY
TRBV4-1	ASSNFGGLAGELSSYNEQF
TRBV10-3	AISSGTGFQPQH
TRBV7-9	ASSLGIGPYGYT
TRBV7-6	ASSLAVSSYEQY
TRBV6-5	ASSPSSYEQY
TRBV9	ASSAGQGDEKLF
TRBV5-8	ASSLRAGDTQY
TRBV27	ASRVGTGGREKLF
TRBV21-1	ASSKAGTSGRAGSYNEQF
TRBV15	ATSRELLGEQY
TRBV5-5	ASSSASGSDEQY
TRBV6-5	ASSQTGRANYGYT
TRBV4-1	ASSQDSSSDTGELF
TRBV10-3	AISESHKNTGELF
TRBV28	ASSLPGQILGYT
TRBV5-1	ASRRTGGETEAF
TRBV18	ASSPGAFGQGSYEQC
TRBV27	ASGIQGFQATGELF
TRBV9	ASSPRSSGGWGELF
TRBV15	ATRGQTTDTQY
TRBV21-1	ASSDAGTGPYEQY
TRBV7-2	ASSLVLGLESPLH
TRBV28	ATQNEQPQH
TRBV4-2	ASSQVSGNTIY
TRBV7-2	ASSLIQNNEKLF
TRBV30	AWSVGGGGETQY
TRBV7-2	ASSLAATTGWEQY
TRBV5-4	ASSLGTAINSPLH
TRBV30	AWSVGLTDTQY
TRBV28	ASSPGVSGSPYEQY
TRBV29-1	SVDREGLQETQY
TRBV5-5	ASSSLAGDNEQF
TRBV29-1	SVPGGGGSTGELF
TRBV6-1	ASSELYTGELF
TRBV19	ASSRDRATDTQY
TRBV2	ASSVQRSEQF
TRBV5-1	ASRVTQDTQY
TRBV6-6	ASSPHPGPSYEQY
TRBV19	ASSTPGLNTEAF
TRBV14	ASSPEGRADEQF
TRBV28	ASSLDPGAGEKLF
TRBV7-9	ASSLGRTGPQELF
TRBV5-4	ASSLAGWTAKETQY
TRBV29-1	SPTQGDTQY
TRBV7-2	ASSPPGARQYSYEQY
TRBV28	ASRAGYGEQY
TRBV6-5	ASSSTGEGEQY
TRBV6-6	ASSGPDYGYT
TRBV7-2	ASSLTGPTNEKLF
TRBV5-1	ASRVDRGSDEQF
TRBV2	ASSGIGAIEQY
TRBV7-2	ASSLTEGEQY
TRBV18	ASSPAGLGYGYT
TRBV19	ASSTYRDTPNTEAF
TRBV7-9	ASSLVGEQAF
TRBV19	ASSSRPVGSANEKLF
TRBV4-2	ASSQDPDATNEKLF